This is a list of T cell receptor beta chains from one sample in a study of vaccination and CD4 T cells after COVID-19. These TCRs are of unknown antigen specificity. TCRdb re-called the PCR reads with MiXCR, one entry per CDR3 protein. The table has 9,000 to 10,000 distinct CDR3 sequences, around 40% seen once. The sample comprised CD4+ T cells from blood, cultured in vitro. Receptor source: a human donor in good health. Each CDR3 is given with its conserved first and last residue. A D gene is named only where the DNA matches it firmly. The listing skips clone size in some rows; elsewhere it reads once, few, many or a size class.

cdr3_nt cdr3_aa clone_size j_call cdr3_length v_call d_call
TGTGCCAGCAGTAGCGGGGCGGGGAATGAAAAACTGTTTTTT CASSSGAGNEKLFF - TRBJ1-4 14 TRBV28 -
TGTGCCAGCAGCCTAGCGACAGGGCCAGATACGCAGTATTTT CASSLATGPDTQYF - TRBJ2-3 14 TRBV7-9 -
TGTGCCAGCAGCGATCGGGAGGGAGGTCTTTCATATGGCTACACCTTC CASSDREGGLSYGYTF - TRBJ1-2 16 TRBV7-8 -
TGTGCCAGCAGTGGTTCGGGACACGGATACGAGCAGTACTTC CASSGSGHGYEQYF - TRBJ2-7 14 TRBV12-3/TRBV12-4 -
TGTGCCAGCAGCTTAACGAACAACTATGGCTACACCTTC CASSLTNNYGYTF - TRBJ1-2 13 TRBV11-2 -
TGTGCCAGCAGTTTAATCAGGGGTACCACCGGGGAGCTGTTTTTT CASSLIRGTTGELFF - TRBJ2-2 15 TRBV12-3/TRBV12-4 -
TGTGCCAGTAGTATCTCCGGGGGCGGGGGCAAAAACATTCAGTACTTC CASSISGGGGKNIQYF - TRBJ2-4 16 TRBV19 -
TGTGCCAGCAGCTTGCTCTCCGGGATCCGCTATGGCTACACCTTC CASSLLSGIRYGYTF - TRBJ1-2 15 TRBV5-6 -
TGTGCCTGGAGTCAATTCCTCCCGGGACAGGGGGGCACTGAAGCTTTCTTT CAWSQFLPGQGGTEAFF - TRBJ1-1 17 TRBV30 TRBD1
TGTGCCAGCAGCGAAGGGGTGCGAGAGCAGTACTTC CASSEGVREQYF - TRBJ2-7 12 TRBV6-1 -
TGTGCCAGCACTGGGGGGGGGGACGAGCAGTACTTC CASTGGGDEQYF - TRBJ2-7 12 TRBV7-6 TRBD2
TGTGCCATCAGTGACCCCTCGTCATTACCGGGGCACATGAACACTGAAGCTTTCTTT CAISDPSSLPGHMNTEAFF few TRBJ1-1 19 TRBV10-3 -
TGTGCCAGCAGCAAAAAGACAGAGCAGTTCTTC CASSKKTEQFF - TRBJ2-1 11 TRBV7-2 -
TGTGCCAGCAGTGAAAGGGGCAGGGGGTGGACAGATACGCAGTATTTT CASSERGRGWTDTQYF - TRBJ2-3 16 TRBV6-1 TRBD1
TGTGCCAGCAGTTTGACGACAGGGTCTAATTCACCCCTCCACTTT CASSLTTGSNSPLHF few TRBJ1-6 15 TRBV27 TRBD1
TGTGCCAGCAGTGAGTTAGCGGGGGGGCCGGGTACGCAGTATTTT CASSELAGGPGTQYF - TRBJ2-3 15 TRBV28 TRBD2
TGTGCCAGCAGCCCCCGGGACAGCGTTTCTGGCTACACCTTC CASSPRDSVSGYTF - TRBJ1-2 14 TRBV7-9 TRBD1
TGTGCCAGCAGTGCACCGGGACAGGGCTCTGGAAACACCATATATTTT CASSAPGQGSGNTIYF - TRBJ1-3 16 TRBV28 TRBD1
TGTGCCAGTAGTATAGGGGTAGGTACTTTCTTT CASSIGVGTFF few TRBJ1-1 11 TRBV19 -
TGTGCCAGCAGCCTTAGCGGGCTCCTCGGTTTGTATTTT CASSLSGLLGLYF - TRBJ2-3 13 TRBV7-9 TRBD2
TGCGCCAGCAGCTTGGGCAGGGCCGGAGGGCAAGAGACCCAGTACTTC CASSLGRAGGQETQYF few TRBJ2-5 16 TRBV5-1 -
TGTGCCAGCAGTTTAGGGTCAGACTACGAGCAGTACTTC CASSLGSDYEQYF - TRBJ2-7 13 TRBV28 -
TGTGGACGACGGGGGGCAATACTGAACAATGAGCAGTTCTTC CGRRGAILNNEQFF - TRBJ2-1 14 TRBV19 -
TGCGCCAGCAGCTTGGCCGCCGGGTCGAACACTGAAGCTTTCTTT CASSLAAGSNTEAFF - TRBJ1-1 15 TRBV5-1 -
TGTGCCAGCAGCTTATTTCCCGAGGAGACCCAGTACTTC CASSLFPEETQYF few TRBJ2-5 13 TRBV7-9 -
TGTGCCAGTAGTATTGGGACTAGCGTCCGCGAGCAGTACTTC CASSIGTSVREQYF - TRBJ2-7 14 TRBV19 TRBD2
TGCAGTGCTAGTAATGTTCTTGGGAGGAACACCGGGGAGCTGTTTTTT CSASNVLGRNTGELFF few TRBJ2-2 16 TRBV20-1 -
TGTGCCAGCAGTTTATCGGGGGCATGGGGCCCGAGCAATCAGCCCCAGCATTTT CASSLSGAWGPSNQPQHF medium-sized TRBJ1-5 18 TRBV27 -
TGCGCCAGCAGCTTCTCAACCACTGGGGATGGGGATGAGCAGTTCTTC CASSFSTTGDGDEQFF - TRBJ2-1 16 TRBV5-1 -
TGTGCCTGGAGACCCGGACCCTACGAGCAGTACTTC CAWRPGPYEQYF - TRBJ2-7 12 TRBV30 -
TGTGCCAGCAGTATAGGGAATTCACCCCTCCACTTT CASSIGNSPLHF - TRBJ1-6 12 TRBV6-2/TRBV6-3 -
TGTGCCATCATGGGCAGGGGGGGATTTGGTGAGGACACTGAAGCTTTCTTT CAIMGRGGFGEDTEAFF medium-sized TRBJ1-1 17 TRBV10-3 TRBD1
TGTGCCAGCAGCGACCCCGGACAGGGCAACTATGGCTACACCTTC CASSDPGQGNYGYTF - TRBJ1-2 15 TRBV6-4 TRBD1
TGTGCCAGCAGCTTATCTGGCGGGGAAAACTATGGCTACACCTTC CASSLSGGENYGYTF - TRBJ1-2 15 TRBV7-2 -
TGTGCCAGCAGTTTCGCGGGGCGAAATGAGCAGTTCTTC CASSFAGRNEQFF - TRBJ2-1 13 TRBV12-3/TRBV12-4 -
TGTGCCAGCAGCTTAGGGCAGGACATTCAGTACTTC CASSLGQDIQYF - TRBJ2-4 12 TRBV7-2 -
TGCAGTGCTAGACCCTGGGGACAGGGGAACTATGGCTACACCTTC CSARPWGQGNYGYTF - TRBJ1-2 15 TRBV20-1 TRBD1
TGTGCCAGCAGCTTAGGGGCCTACGAGCAGTACTTC CASSLGAYEQYF - TRBJ2-7 12 TRBV11-2 -
TGTGCCACCAGCAGAGAAATTGGGGAACTGTTTTTGGGCTACACCTTC CATSREIGELFLGYTF - TRBJ1-2 16 TRBV15 -
TGCGCCAGCAGCATAGGGGCGACCACCGGGGAGCTGTTTTTT CASSIGATTGELFF - TRBJ2-2 14 TRBV5-1 -
TGCAGTGCTAGTGGGACTAGCGGGAGCACAGATACGCAGTATTTT CSASGTSGSTDTQYF few TRBJ2-3 15 TRBV20-1 TRBD2
TGCAGTGCTAGACCGGACAGGGGATGGGGTCAGCCCCAGCATTTT CSARPDRGWGQPQHF - TRBJ1-5 15 TRBV20-1 TRBD1
TGTGCCAGCAGAAGAACCGCGGGACAGCTCTATGGCTACACCTTC CASRRTAGQLYGYTF few TRBJ1-2 15 TRBV28 TRBD1
TGCAGTGCTAGCGTACTAGCGGGAGAACTCGGGGAGCTGTTTTTT CSASVLAGELGELFF few TRBJ2-2 15 TRBV20-1 TRBD2
TGTGCCAGCAGCCAAGCAGGGTCCTATGGCTACACCTTC CASSQAGSYGYTF once TRBJ1-2 13 TRBV14 -
TGTGCCAGTAGTATCGACTCAGGAGTTTATGGCTACACCTTC CASSIDSGVYGYTF few TRBJ1-2 14 TRBV19 -
TGTGCCAGCAGTGTTACGAGTAATGGCAATCAGCCCCAGCATTTT CASSVTSNGNQPQHF few TRBJ1-5 15 TRBV28 -
TGTGCCAGTAGTATAGATCCCGACTCGCTGCTGTTCTTC CASSIDPDSLLFF - TRBJ2-1 13 TRBV19 -
TGTGCCAGCAGAGCTGGGATCACTAGTGAGGTCACAGATACGCAGTATTTT CASRAGITSEVTDTQYF - TRBJ2-3 17 TRBV6-1 -
TGTGCCAGCAGCACCTGGGGGACAGTAGGAAACACCATATATTTT CASSTWGTVGNTIYF - TRBJ1-3 15 TRBV7-9 TRBD1
TGCGCCAGCAGCCAAGATATGGGTCAGCCCCAGCATTTT CASSQDMGQPQHF few TRBJ1-5 13 TRBV4-3 -
TGCAGTGCTAGTGGCAGGGGGGGCTCTAATGAAAAACTGTTTTTT CSASGRGGSNEKLFF - TRBJ1-4 15 TRBV20-1 TRBD1
TGTGCCAGCAGCTTAGCCAGCGGGAGCACAGATACGCAGTATTTT CASSLASGSTDTQYF - TRBJ2-3 15 TRBV7-2 -
TGTGCCAGCAGCGAACTCCGAGTGGGAGGAAACACTGAAGCTTTCTTT CASSELRVGGNTEAFF once TRBJ1-1 16 TRBV7-2 -